What follows is one TCR beta chain and its context. Its specific antigen is unknown. An end of the junction differs from the germline gene, which may be a read error. These data originate in a study of T cell responses to AZD1222 COVID-19 vaccine (dated by TCRdb to 2020 to 2023). Regarding the research as a whole: TCR sequencing covered some 250 trial participants: about 210 given two doses of AZD1222 and about 26 given two doses of MenACWY control vaccine. Trial participants were enrolled by age into subgroups of 18-55, 56-69 and 70-plus years, and around 150, 28 and 57 TCR-sequenced participants, respectively, were included in these subgroups.

The CDR3 regions of human TCRbeta chains were subjected to immunosequencing. As for the authors' bioinformatics: TCRs in the repertoires were matched against a reference library of SARS-CoV-2-specific TCRs that had been generated with the MIRA antigen-specificity platform. Breadth meant the fraction of unique TCRs that were SARS-CoV-2-associated, whereas depth meant the fraction of total T cells that were SARS-CoV-2-associated. Using the MIRA data, each spike-specific TCR was mapped to the spike region that the TCR reacts to and placed in a CD4 or CD8 class. Log10-transformed breadth and depth values were compared by one-way ANOVA with Sidak's multiple comparisons tests. TCRdb obtained this table from immuneACCESS and retained in-frame rearrangements with V and J assigned. These tables miss some clones; where compared with another copy, unresolved V genes account for less than half of the shortfall, and the remainder is unexplained. V and J calls plus clone size are reproduced from that table; the DNA served to infer D and trimming. The table for this sample lists 200,000 or so clones; under 95% of them were counted only once. Approximately 1% of the sample rests with the top ten.

Overall study outcomes, separate from this receptor: In the small 56-69-year group, the increase in depth fell short of significance, most likely because of low power. Epitopes outside the regions mutated in the B.1.351 and B.1.1.7 variants were reportedly recognized by nearly half of the unique spike-specific TCRs. Conclusions about previously exposed vaccinees were limited because only six AZD1222 recipients were SARS-CoV-2 seropositive at baseline. CD4 TCRs associated with the vaccine covered the entire spike protein, and the dominant responses were in regions 160-218 and 743-854. Because no samples from the day 14 peak response were available, repertoires could be characterized only after the peak T cell response. After two AZD1222 doses, spike-specific TCR breadth and depth were significantly higher than at day 0 and than in MenACWY recipients. Most participants were white British and females outnumbered males, and the authors suggested that clonal diversity may have been underestimated.

The sample's time point label, in plain terms: about 28 days (+/-7) after the second vaccine dose. AZD1222 recipients given second doses at about 4 weeks or at about 12 weeks were pooled, since spike-specific TCR depth and breadth were not found to differ between the two schedules. Vaccinee samples were obtained from the UK trials COV001 and COV002, which included a single-blind randomized controlled phase 2/3 trial of AZD1222 (ChAdOx1 nCoV-19) in healthy adults. For TCRbeta chain sequencing, PBMC samples from trial participants were taken at day 0 and at day 28 after the second dose. CDR1 and CDR2, per the germline V gene, are MNHEY and SVGAGI. The CDR3 goes from the cysteine to the phenylalanine over 13 residues. The sequence is cut down to CDR3 DNA, 39 bases in frame from base 1.

The material was peripheral blood, obtained 28 days after the second AZD1222 dose. The chain was built from TRBV6-5 and TRBJ1-1, with the D gene uncertain. The sequence was collected from an adult who received the AZD1222 COVID-19 vaccine. DNA sequence: TGTGCCAGCAGGTACTCTTTGAACACTGAAGCTTTCTTT. Translated, this gives CASRYSLNTEAFF.